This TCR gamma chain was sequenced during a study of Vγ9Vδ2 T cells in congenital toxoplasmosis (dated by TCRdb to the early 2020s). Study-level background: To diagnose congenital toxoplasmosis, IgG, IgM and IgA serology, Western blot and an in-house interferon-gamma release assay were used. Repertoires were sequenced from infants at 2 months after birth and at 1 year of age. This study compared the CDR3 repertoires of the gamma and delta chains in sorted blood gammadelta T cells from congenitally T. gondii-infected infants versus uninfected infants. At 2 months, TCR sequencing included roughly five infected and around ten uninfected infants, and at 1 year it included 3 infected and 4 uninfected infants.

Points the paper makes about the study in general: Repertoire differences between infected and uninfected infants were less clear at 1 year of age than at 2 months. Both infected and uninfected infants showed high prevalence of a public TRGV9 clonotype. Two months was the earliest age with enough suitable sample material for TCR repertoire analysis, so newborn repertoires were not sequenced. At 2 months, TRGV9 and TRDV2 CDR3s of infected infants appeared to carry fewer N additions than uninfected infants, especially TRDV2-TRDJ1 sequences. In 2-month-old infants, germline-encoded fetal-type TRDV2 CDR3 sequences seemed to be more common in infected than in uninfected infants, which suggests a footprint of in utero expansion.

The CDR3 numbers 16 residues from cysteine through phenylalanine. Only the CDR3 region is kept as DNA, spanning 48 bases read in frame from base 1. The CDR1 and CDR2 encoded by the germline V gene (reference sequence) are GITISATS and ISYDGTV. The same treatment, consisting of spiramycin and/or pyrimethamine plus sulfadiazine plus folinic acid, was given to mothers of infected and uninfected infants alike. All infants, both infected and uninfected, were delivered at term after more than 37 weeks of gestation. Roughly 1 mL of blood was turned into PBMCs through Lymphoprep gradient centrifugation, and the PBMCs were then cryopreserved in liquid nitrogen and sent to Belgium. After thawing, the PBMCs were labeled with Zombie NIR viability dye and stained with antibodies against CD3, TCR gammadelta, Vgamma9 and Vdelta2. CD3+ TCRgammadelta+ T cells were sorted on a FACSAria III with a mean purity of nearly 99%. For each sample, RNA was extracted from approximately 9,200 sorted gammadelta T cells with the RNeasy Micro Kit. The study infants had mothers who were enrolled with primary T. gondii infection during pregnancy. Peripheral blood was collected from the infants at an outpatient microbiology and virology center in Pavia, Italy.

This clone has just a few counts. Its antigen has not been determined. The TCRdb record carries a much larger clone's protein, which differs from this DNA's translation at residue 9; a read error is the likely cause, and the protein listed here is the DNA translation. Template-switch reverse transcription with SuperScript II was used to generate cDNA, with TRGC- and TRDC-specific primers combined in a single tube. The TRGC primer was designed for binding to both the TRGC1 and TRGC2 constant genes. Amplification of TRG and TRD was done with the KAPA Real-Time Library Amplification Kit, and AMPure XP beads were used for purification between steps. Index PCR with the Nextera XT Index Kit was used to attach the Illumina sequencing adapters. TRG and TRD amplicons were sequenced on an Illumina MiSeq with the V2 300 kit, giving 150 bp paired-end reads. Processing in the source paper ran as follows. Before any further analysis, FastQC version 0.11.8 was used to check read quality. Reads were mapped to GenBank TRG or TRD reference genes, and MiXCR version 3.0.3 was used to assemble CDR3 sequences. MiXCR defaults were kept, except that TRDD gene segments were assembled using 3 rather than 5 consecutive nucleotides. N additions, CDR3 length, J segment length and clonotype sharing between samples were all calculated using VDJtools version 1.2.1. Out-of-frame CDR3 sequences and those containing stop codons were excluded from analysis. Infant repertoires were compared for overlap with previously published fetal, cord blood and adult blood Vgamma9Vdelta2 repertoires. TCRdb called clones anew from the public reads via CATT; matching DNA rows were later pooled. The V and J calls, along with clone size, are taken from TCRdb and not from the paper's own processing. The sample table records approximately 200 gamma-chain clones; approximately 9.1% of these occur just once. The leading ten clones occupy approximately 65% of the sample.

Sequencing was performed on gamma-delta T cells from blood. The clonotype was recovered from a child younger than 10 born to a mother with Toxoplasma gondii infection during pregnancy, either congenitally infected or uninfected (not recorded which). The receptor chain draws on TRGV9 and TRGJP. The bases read TGTGCCTTGTGGGAGGTGCAAGAGTTTGGCAAAAAAATCAAGGTATTT. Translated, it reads CALWEVQEFGKKIKVF.